The clone carrying this T cell receptor (beta chain) was counted a few times. Germline V gene data show CDR1 as SGHTA and CDR2 as FQGNSA. Trimming removed 2 bases at V and 4 bases at J, with 12 bases between. The CDR3 length is 15 residues. The data stem from a study of beta chain features in type 1 diabetes. CD45RO/CCR7/CD25/CD127/CD95/CD27 separated CD4+ naive, central memory, regulatory and stem cell-like memory cells by sorting. TCRB transcripts that were expressed got sequenced, as all of the isolated RNA had been reverse transcribed. Clones were read by immunoSEQ multiplex PCR, and TCRdb kept only the in-frame ones, dropping some. Of under 900,000 clones in the sample, about 17% were seen once.

The receptor's source is a woman under 30 in good health. Material: naive CD4+ T cells from blood. The chain links TRBV7-2 to TRBJ2-4; D is undetermined. The DNA for the CDR3 is TGTGCCAGCAGCTTAACCCTTAGTGGTAAAAACATTCAGTACTTC. It is translated as CASSLTLSGKNIQYF.